These T cell receptor beta chains were read from a single sample in a study of blood T cell repertoires in COVID-19. Sequencing was performed with immunoSEQ multiplex PCR; in TCRdb, only in-frame clones are kept and a portion is missing. The sample records approximately 31,000 clones, about 88% being singletons. Sequencing used peripheral blood. These receptors were collected from an older man with active COVID-19. Both conserved end residues are part of each CDR3. The order of the fields is clone size, V gene, J gene, D gene, CDR3 DNA, CDR3 protein. A D gene is named only where the DNA matches it firmly. Not all rows give a size; the values are once, few, many and, for expanded clones, a class.

>NA|TRBV7-6|TRBJ2-7|NA
TGTGCCAGCAGCCCCCCCGGCGGGTCCTACGAGCAGTACTTC
CASSPPGGSYEQYF
>few|TRBV25-1|TRBJ2-7|NA
TGTGCCAGCAGTCGGGGGGCAGGGAGGTCCTACGAGCAGTACTTC
CASSRGAGRSYEQYF
>NA|TRBV19|TRBJ1-2|TRBD1
TGTGCCAGTAGTCTCGGGACAGAGGGCTACACCTTC
CASSLGTEGYTF
>NA|TRBV28|TRBJ2-6|NA
TGTGCCAGCAGTTCAAAGATGTATAGAACCTCTGGGGCCAACGTCCTGACTTTC
CASSSKMYRTSGANVLTF
>NA|TRBV10-3|TRBJ2-7|TRBD1
TGTGCCATCAGTGGAGGGACAGCCTCCTACGAGCAGTACTTC
CAISGGTASYEQYF
>NA|TRBV7-2|TRBJ2-3|NA
TGTGCCAGCAGCTCCTCCCGCACAGATACGCAGTATTTT
CASSSSRTDTQYF
>few|TRBV4-1|TRBJ2-7|NA
TGCGCCAGCAGCCAAGACCGTAGTTCCTACGAGCAGTACTTC
CASSQDRSSYEQYF
>few|TRBV19|TRBJ2-7|NA
TGTGCCAGTAGTATCGACACCCTCGTCTACGAGCAGTACTTC
CASSIDTLVYEQYF
>NA|TRBV6-5|TRBJ2-4|TRBD1
TGTGCCAGCAGTTATGGGACAGGGATGGACATTCAGTACTTC
CASSYGTGMDIQYF
>NA|TRBV25-1|TRBJ1-5|TRBD1
TGTGCCAGCAGTGACCAGGGGGCCAATCAGCCCCAGCATTTT
CASSDQGANQPQHF
>NA|TRBV11-2|TRBJ2-1|TRBD2
TGTGCCAGCAGCCCCGAATCTGCGGGAGTGTTCTTC
CASSPESAGVFF
>NA|TRBV7-2|TRBJ1-1|NA
TGTGCCAGCAGCTACGCGGGGACGAACACTGAAGCTTTCTTT
CASSYAGTNTEAFF
>NA|TRBV19|TRBJ2-1|TRBD1
TGTGCCAGTAGCCTAAGGGGGCTCTCCTACAATGAGCAGTTCTTC
CASSLRGLSYNEQFF
>once|TRBV5-4|TRBJ1-5|NA
TGTGCCAGCAGCTTGGGTGGACAGAGCAATCAGCCCCAGCATTTT
CASSLGGQSNQPQHF
>NA|TRBV21-1|TRBJ1-1|NA
TGTGCCAGCAGCAGAAACGCCCCGGACAGACAGAACACTGAAGCTTTCTTT
CASSRNAPDRQNTEAFF
>few|TRBV28|TRBJ2-7|NA
TGTGCCAGCAGTTTAGGGCCGAGCTACGAGCAGTACTTC
CASSLGPSYEQYF
>NA|TRBV10-3|TRBJ2-7|NA
TGTGCCATCAGTGAGTCTTGGACAGTGTCCTACGAGCAGTACTTC
CAISESWTVSYEQYF
>NA|TRBV21-1|TRBJ1-5|NA
TGTGCCAGCAGTCCCCGGCGCAGGGTCGATCAGCCCCAGCATTTT
CASSPRRRVDQPQHF
>NA|TRBV9|TRBJ2-7|NA
TGTGCCAGCAGCGATGGCAGGGCCTACGAGCAGTACTTC
CASSDGRAYEQYF
>once|TRBV10-3|TRBJ1-2|NA
TGTGCCATCAGTGAGCCGGGGTCGACTGGACCAATGGGCTACACCTTC
CAISEPGSTGPMGYTF
>NA|TRBV15|TRBJ2-7|NA
TGTGCCACCAGCACTACAGGTCTAGGCGAGCAGTACTTC
CATSTTGLGEQYF
>NA|TRBV21-1|TRBJ2-1|NA
TGTGCCAGCAGCTCCCACGGGGGACAGAGAAATAGCGGGAGGACTTCCAATGAGCAGTTCTTC
CASSSHGGQRNSGRTSNEQFF
>NA|TRBV14|TRBJ2-7|NA
TGTGCCAGCAGCCAAGTCAACAGGGAAAGCGAGCAGTACTTC
CASSQVNRESEQYF
>NA|TRBV27|TRBJ1-1|TRBD1
TGTGCCAGCAGTGAGACAGGGGGGGCTGAAGCTTTCTTT
CASSETGGAEAFF
>once|TRBV7-2|TRBJ1-5|NA
TGTGCCAGCTCGAAGGGGGATCAGCCCCAGCATTTT
CASSKGDQPQHF
>NA|TRBV5-1|TRBJ2-3|TRBD2
TGCGCCAGCAGCTTGGCTCTAGCGGGAGTCACAGATACGCAGTATTTT
CASSLALAGVTDTQYF
>few|TRBV6-2/TRBV6-3|TRBJ2-7|NA
TGTGCCAGCAGTTACGGCTTCCAGCAGTACTTC
CASSYGFQQYF
>NA|TRBV7-9|TRBJ2-1|NA
TGTGCCAGCAGCTCTACGGGACTTATATACAATGAGCAGTTCTTC
CASSSTGLIYNEQFF
>NA|TRBV19|TRBJ1-1|NA
TGTGCCAGTAGTTGGGCAGCCAGTGAAGCTTTCTTT
CASSWAASEAFF
>NA|TRBV3-1/TRBV3-2|TRBJ2-1|TRBD2
TGTGCCAGCAGCCAAGGGACTAGCGGGAGGCGGTTCTTC
CASSQGTSGRRFF
>NA|TRBV5-5|TRBJ1-5|TRBD1
TGTGCCAGCAGCTTGGCCCCGACAGGGCGCAATCAGCCCCAGCATTTT
CASSLAPTGRNQPQHF
>NA|TRBV18|TRBJ2-2|NA
TGTGCCAGCTCACTCTCAACCACAGGGCACGGGGAGCTGTTTTTT
CASSLSTTGHGELFF
>few|TRBV13|TRBJ2-2|NA
TGTGCCAGCAGCGACTTAGGGGGAGCAGGGGAGCTGTTTTTT
CASSDLGGAGELFF
>NA|TRBV7-2|TRBJ2-7|NA
TGTGCCAGCAGCTTAGGAGAACGCGGGATCTTAACCTACGAGCAGTACTTC
CASSLGERGILTYEQYF
>NA|TRBV4-3|TRBJ2-7|TRBD1
TGCGCCAGCAGCCAAGGGCAGGGGGACTACGAGCAGTACTTC
CASSQGQGDYEQYF
>NA|TRBV7-2|TRBJ1-6|TRBD1
TGTGCCAGCAGCGGGGACAGTGGAGCGTCACCCCTCCACTTT
CASSGDSGASPLHF
>NA|TRBV14|TRBJ1-1|NA
TGTGCCAGCAGCCAAGTCGCAGGATTAAACACTGAAGCTTTCTTT
CASSQVAGLNTEAFF
>NA|TRBV3-1/TRBV3-2|TRBJ1-3|NA
TGTGCCAGCAGCCATTACTCCGGGGTCTCTGGAAACACCATATATTTT
CASSHYSGVSGNTIYF
>NA|TRBV5-1|TRBJ1-4|TRBD1
TGCGCCAGCAGCCTAGGGGGCGCCGATGAAAAACTGTTTTTT
CASSLGGADEKLFF
>NA|TRBV6-6|TRBJ2-1|TRBD2
TGTGCCAGCAGTTACTCCCTAGCGGGAGGCAACGAGCAGTTCTTC
CASSYSLAGGNEQFF
>NA|TRBV20-1|TRBJ2-3|TRBD2
TGCAGTGCTAGTAGGGAGGGAAGCACAGATACGCAGTATTTT
CSASREGSTDTQYF
>NA|TRBV19|TRBJ1-3|NA
TGTGCCAGTAGTCCGGTTGGAAACACCATATATTTT
CASSPVGNTIYF